The entry below describes one TCR beta chain. The data were produced by immunoSEQ multiplex PCR, yet TCRdb's version contains in-frame clones alone and is incomplete. The sample has 7,300 or so clones, 77% seen once; the top ten hold approximately 34%. These data come from a study of PD-1 blockade in classical Hodgkin lymphoma. Documented time point: cycle 4 day 1 (C4D1), after five to seven weeks of nivolumab. Each patient's relapse followed autologous stem cell transplantation, and brentuximab vedotin exposure varied. The CD8+ T cells came from thawed PBMCs through magnetic negative selection. V was cut by 8 bases and J by 4 bases, with 21 bases left in between. Germline V gene data show CDR1 as KGHSH and CDR2 as LQKENI. The CDR3 contains 16 residues.

This specimen was CD8+ T cells from blood, taken before the fourth cycle of nivolumab. This sequence joins TRBV18 and TRBJ2-1, with D unresolved. The receptor's source is a human donor with classical Hodgkin lymphoma. CDR3 sequence reads: CASVAVQSSPYNEQFF. The DNA for the CDR3 is TGTGCCAGCGTTGCCGTCCAGAGTTCCCCATACAATGAGCAGTTCTTC.